This T cell receptor beta chain was documented in a study of blood T cell repertoires in COVID-19 (dated by TCRdb to 2018 to 2021). In the study overall: Collaborator samples came from the United States, Italy and Spain and covered acute and convalescent phases of COVID-19. The material from the prospective study consisted of cDNA or gDNA derived from T cells, B-cell-depleted T cells, or PBMCs. Subjects who had been exposed to COVID-19, were actively infected with it, or had recovered from it provided the deeply sampled blood TCRbeta repertoires that made up the dataset. A freely available public database, intended as a resource for researchers studying the immune response to SARS-CoV-2, is where the repertoires were released. The samples were drawn from two sources: the first 160 participants of the ongoing ImmuneRACE study, and some 1,300 subjects contributed by 6 global collaborators. A de-identified subject ID, COVID-19 status, age in years and sex were almost always included in the sample metadata. Where available, HLA class I and class II types were taken from metadata supplied by the sample provider and were not determined by assay-based typing. Points the paper makes about the study in general: The amount of clinical and demographic metadata varied by source and participant and was provided uncurated.

Enrolling through a virtual design, the prospective study's participants ranged in age from roughly 18 to 90 years and lived across roughly 24 United States geographic areas. In the prospective study, participants were assigned to cohorts based on the clinical history participants reported in a screening survey and a study questionnaire. ImmuneRACE Cohort 3 recovered participants were defined by two consecutive negative NP/OP PCR tests, healthcare professional clearance, or symptom resolution. In the prospective study, mobile phlebotomists collected whole blood, serum and a nasopharyngeal or oropharyngeal swab from each participant. Over a roughly 2-month period, participants in the prospective study had the option of providing additional blood draws and questionnaires. Prospective study blood samples were shipped either frozen or at room temperature before DNA extraction. CDR1 and CDR2 were assigned from the germline V gene (reference sequence) as MNHEY and SMNVEV. Reading from cysteine to phenylalanine, the CDR3 counts 13 amino acids. Left in the record is the CDR3 DNA by itself, 39 bases read in frame from the first base. The V end loses 4 bases and the J end loses 1 base, and a stretch of 7 bases separates them.

TCRbeta CDR3 regions were amplified from genomic DNA using the immunoSEQ Assay, a bias-controlled multiplex PCR. The source study handled its data this way. The number of nucleated cells in each sample was estimated by amplification of reference gene primers within the assay. To quantify the absolute abundance of each unique TCRbeta CDR3 rearrangement, sequence reads were collapsed and filtered. For each sample, productive Simpson clonality was calculated by taking the square root of Simpson's diversity index across productive rearrangements. Sourced from immuneACCESS, this table was stored by TCRdb with only in-frame sequences that have V and J called. A share of the clones is absent; for the studies checked, an unresolved V gene accounts for under half, and the remainder has no known explanation. Clone size and the V and J calls come from that table; the DNA yielded D and trimming. The sample has around 300,000 clones on record, 86% of them singletons. The ten largest clones capture under 3% of the sample.

In regard to this clone: Its cognate antigen has yet to be identified. No much larger clone exists at a distance of one base, and base qualities are not known.

This receptor was taken from a woman between 18 and 29 years old who had recovered from COVID-19. This chain is built from TRBV27 and TRBJ1-1, with a tentative D gene TRBD1 over 5 matching bases. Sequencing was performed on PBMCs or T cells enriched from blood (not recorded which). CDR3 protein: CASSYRGNTEAFF. In nucleotides, the sequence is TGTGCCAGCAGTTATAGGGGGAACACTGAAGCTTTCTTT.